These T cell receptor beta chains were read from a single sample in a study of T cell repertoires in cytomegalovirus infection. TCRdb passed the reads through MiXCR, listing each CDR3 protein once. The sample lists 150,000 to 200,000 distinct CDR3 sequences; roughly an eighth were seen once. The sequenced material came from PBMCs. These receptors were obtained from a human donor in good health (CMV status not recorded). Some clones in this sample may be carry-over from other donors' samples. The CDR3 runs from the conserved cysteine through the conserved F or W. D genes are given only for firm matches. Size tells how often a clone was seen (once, few, many) or the class of an expanded clone, and some rows leave it out.

TRBJ1-2,NA,TRBV10-3,few,CAISESSAHYGYTF
TRBJ1-1,NA,TRBV7-2,many,CASCGGNTEAFF
TRBJ2-2,NA,TRBV6-2/TRBV6-3,NA,CASKGIVAGELFF
TRBJ2-2,NA,TRBV10-1,NA,CASSRDSSTGELFF
TRBJ1-1,TRBD1,TRBV7-9,few,CASSLTWTGRGTEAFF
TRBJ2-7,NA,TRBV28,NA,CASSPSRVTYEQYF
TRBJ2-1,TRBD2,TRBV7-7,many,CASSLSLAREGNEQFF
TRBJ2-7,TRBD2,TRBV5-1,NA,CASSLYIPTSGSYEQYF
TRBJ2-3,NA,TRBV7-2,many,CASSREGSKEDTQYF
TRBJ1-2,NA,TRBV2,many,CASSPPLGGYTF
TRBJ1-2,NA,TRBV9,NA,CASSDRAPNYGYTF
TRBJ2-3,NA,TRBV10-3,NA,CATRDTSTDTQYF
TRBJ2-2,TRBD1,TRBV3-1,NA,CASTDRGPDTGELFF
TRBJ2-7,NA,TRBV7-9,many,CASSNSDEQYF
TRBJ2-1,TRBD2,TRBV5-1,many,CASRDSGAGNEQFF
TRBJ2-5,NA,TRBV5-5,NA,CASSVTGKETQYF
TRBJ1-5,NA,TRBV27,few,CASRGVLNQPQHF
TRBJ2-2,NA,TRBV7-2,many,CASSILSGRVTGELFF
TRBJ2-3,TRBD2,TRBV28,many,CASSTDLVAGGLTDTQYF
TRBJ2-2,TRBD1,TRBV7-3,NA,CASSEWDREAGELFF
TRBJ2-7,NA,TRBV2,NA,CASSPQDYEQYF
TRBJ2-7,NA,TRBV5-1,many,CASSLGRMEFPTSYEQYF
TRBJ2-3,TRBD2,TRBV20-1,few,CSARSPLAGAWDTQYF
TRBJ1-1,TRBD1,TRBV7-9,NA,CASSWGTGENTEAFF
TRBJ1-6,NA,TRBV7-6,many,CASSLAPWTRSSYNSPLHF
TRBJ2-7,NA,TRBV7-2,NA,CASSFISGLKAGEQYF
TRBJ2-1,TRBD2,TRBV25-1,few,CASSDSLLAGPNNEQFF
TRBJ1-4,NA,TRBV28,many,CASSLEQGNEKLFF
TRBJ1-5,NA,TRBV6-8,few,CASSYRDNQPQHF
TRBJ2-7,NA,TRBV7-2,many,CASSLLGPTVEQYF
TRBJ2-1,TRBD2,TRBV7-2,many,CASSPLAGGYNEQFF
TRBJ1-2,NA,TRBV25-1,NA,CASSEPDSYGYTF
TRBJ2-1,TRBD2,TRBV7-9,many,CASSLGFAGGIYNEQFF
TRBJ2-4,NA,TRBV4-1,NA,CASSQDLEGVKNIQYF
TRBJ1-1,NA,TRBV7-2,many,CASSSDSLEAFF
TRBJ2-1,NA,TRBV10-3,NA,CAISEREKEQFF
TRBJ1-2,NA,TRBV20-1,NA,CSARSGANYGYTF
TRBJ1-4,NA,TRBV11-1,few,CASSSRDPTEKLFF
TRBJ1-1,NA,TRBV25-1,many,CASSEFGNTEAFF
TRBJ1-4,TRBD1,TRBV7-2,many,CASSLDRDVNEKLFF
TRBJ2-2,NA,TRBV10-3,many,CAISDWWSANTGELFF
TRBJ2-2,NA,TRBV5-1,few,CASSLVAEYTGELFF
TRBJ2-1,TRBD2,TRBV29-1,NA,CSVDSGSHSEQFF
TRBJ2-2,NA,TRBV25-1,few,CASSESTAYTGELFF
TRBJ2-7,TRBD1,TRBV7-8,many,CASSPRTGGFTYEQYF
TRBJ2-2,TRBD1,TRBV10-3,NA,CAIRGPGQGTTGELFF
TRBJ1-1,NA,TRBV29-1,NA,CSVAKLGTEAFF
TRBJ1-6,NA,TRBV12-3/TRBV12-4,many,CASSPWAPEAYNSPLHF
TRBJ2-1,NA,TRBV10-3,NA,CAIGREAYNEQFF
TRBJ1-1,TRBD1,TRBV6-2/TRBV6-3,NA,CASSDRQGSRTEAFF
TRBJ2-3,TRBD2,TRBV20-1,NA,CSADQTSGGRTDTQYF
TRBJ2-7,NA,TRBV28,few,CASKGVAVYEQYF
TRBJ1-5,TRBD1,TRBV19,few,CATNGRGPRLGNQPQHF
TRBJ1-1,NA,TRBV19,NA,CASSILDGLNTEAFF
TRBJ2-3,TRBD1,TRBV7-2,many,CASRHGQGADTQYF
TRBJ2-7,NA,TRBV28,many,CASMSQIYLEQYF
TRBJ2-7,NA,TRBV14,NA,CASSYDPGQSYEQYF
TRBJ2-3,NA,TRBV10-3,NA,CAISEIAPGSDTQYF
TRBJ2-7,NA,TRBV6-2/TRBV6-3,many,CASSTRGTSYEQYF